This TCR beta chain was observed in a study of regulatory T cells in long-lasting Graves disease. As to time point: newly diagnosed GD, antithyroid drugs for less than 3 months. Following extraction of RNA from PBMCs, that RNA was used to make the TCR library. Graves' disease diagnosis used American Thyroid Association guidelines. Collection of peripheral blood (nine milliliters) was done using EDTA tubes. Through Arm-PCR of CDR3 regions and iRepertoire HTBI primers, TCR beta libraries were built. One entry per CDR3 protein, called by TCRdb with MiXCR from the multiplex PCR reads. The table includes about 450,000 distinct CDR3 sequences, approximately 15% detected once. CDR1 is MGHRA, CDR2 YSYEKL, per germline. The CDR3 length is 16 residues. V lost 3 bases to trimming and J lost 5 bases; unmatched junction nucleotides: 11. General study points: It was in persistent disease that TRBV28, TRBJ1-2 and TRBJ2-5 were favored.

A word on this clonotype: Antigen specificity is unknown.

This sample also belongs to another study, concerning T cells in Graves' hyperthyroidism and ophthalmopathy.

Specimen: peripheral blood mononuclear cells (PBMCs), collected at new diagnosis, from a patient treated with antithyroid drugs. This rearrangement joins TRBV4-1 to TRBJ2-5; TRBD2 matches 8 bases. The TCR comes from a woman between 45 and 60 years old with Graves disease. CDR3: CASSHPEERERETQYF. The DNA of the CDR3 is TGCGCCAGCAGCCACCCGGAGGAGCGGGAGAGGGAGACCCAGTACTTC.